This T cell receptor beta chain stems from a study of blood T cell repertoires in COVID-19. At the level of the study: The United States, Italy and Spain were the sources of the acute and convalescent COVID-19 samples. T cells, B-cell-depleted T cells, or PBMCs supplied cDNA or gDNA.

Source study methods: Reference gene primer amplification in the assay estimated nucleated cell counts. TCRdb's copy holds only in-frame clones and misses some; the assay was immunoSEQ multiplex PCR. V, J and clone size reflect that table, while D and trimming were determined from the DNA. The sample lists 60,000 or so clones; around four fifths were seen once. Germline trimming cut 6 bases from V and 5 bases from J; bases unmatched to any gene: 11. The germline V gene encodes CDR1 ENHRY and CDR2 SYGVKD. CDR3 length: 17 amino acids. Sequencing was performed on peripheral blood. The source of this sequence is a man in his fifties or sixties with acute or convalescent COVID-19. The chain has TRBV10-3 and TRBJ2-3; TRBD2 matches at 13 bases. The CDR3 coding sequence is TGTGCCATCAGCACTAGCGGGGGGGTCGTTCGGGGAGATACGCAGTATTTT. As protein: CAISTSGGVVRGDTQYF.